The TCR beta chain described here comes from a study of neurological immune-mediated disorders. Study results and caveats: The multiple sclerosis repertoire cluster was not associated with any clinical or MRI feature, with the authors stating that larger cohorts are needed.

By 5'RACE with 10-nucleotide random UMIs, the cDNA was made. Using its own MiXCR run on the 5' RACE reads, TCRdb lists one record per CDR3 protein. Among tens of thousands of distinct CDR3 sequences listed, 5.8% were seen once. V was pared by 0 bases and J by 4 bases, with 6 bases between. CDR3 length equals 13 residues. Germline V gives CDR1 SGHVS, CDR2 FNYEAQ. This clonotype appeared many times. Its antigen remains unidentified. The sorted libraries took about a million CD4+ or CD8+ T cells. The clonotype originates from a woman aged 18-29 years with multiple sclerosis. The specimen was CD4+ T cells from blood. This chain joins TRBV7-6 and TRBJ1-1; no clear D. CDR3 in amino acids: CASSLAQVTEAFF. CDR3 sequence (DNA): TGTGCCAGCAGCTTAGCCCAGGTCACTGAAGCTTTCTTT.